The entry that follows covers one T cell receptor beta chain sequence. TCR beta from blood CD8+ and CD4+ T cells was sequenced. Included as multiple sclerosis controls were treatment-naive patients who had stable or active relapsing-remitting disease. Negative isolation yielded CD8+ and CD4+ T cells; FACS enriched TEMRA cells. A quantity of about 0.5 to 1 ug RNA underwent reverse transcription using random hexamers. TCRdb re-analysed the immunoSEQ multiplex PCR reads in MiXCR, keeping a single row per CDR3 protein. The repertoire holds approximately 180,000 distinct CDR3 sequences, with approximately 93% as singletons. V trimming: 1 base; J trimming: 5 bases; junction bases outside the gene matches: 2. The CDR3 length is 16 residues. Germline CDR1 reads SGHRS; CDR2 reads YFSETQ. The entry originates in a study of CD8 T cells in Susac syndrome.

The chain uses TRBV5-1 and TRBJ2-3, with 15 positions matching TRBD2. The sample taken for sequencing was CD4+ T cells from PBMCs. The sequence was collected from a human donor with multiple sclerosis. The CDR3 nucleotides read TGCGCCAGCAGCTTGATGGGACTAGCGGGAGGAGATACGCAGTATTTT. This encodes CASSLMGLAGGDTQYF.